These 28 T cell receptor beta chains were all obtained from the same sample, sequenced in a study of shared clonotypes between healthy human individuals. The assay was immunoSEQ multiplex PCR, and TCRdb's table has in-frame clones only and misses some. The sample has under 750,000 clones, 72% seen once. Sequences were obtained from memory CD4+ T cells sorted from blood. Noted subset: CD45RA-negative fraction. The receptors derive from a woman in her 30s in good health.

This chain joins TRBV29-1 and TRBJ1-1, with D perhaps TRBD1 (6 bases). The CDR3 has 15 amino acids. Germline V gene lookup returns CDR1 SQVTM and CDR2 ANQGSEA. The V and J ends lost 6 bases and 0 bases respectively, with 17 bases between them. For the CDR3, the DNA is TGCAGCGTAGATCCGGGACACAGCCTGAACACTGAAGCTTTCTTT. As protein: CSVDPGHSLNTEAFF.

This clone was counted between two and nine times. The chain joins TRBV18 to TRBJ2-1, with a possible D match to TRBD2 (7 bases). The germline V gene encodes CDR1 KGHSH and CDR2 LQKENI. Trimming stripped 3 bases from V and 6 bases from J, with 18 bases between. The CDR3 sequence is 16 residues long. The CDR3 coding sequence is TGTGCCAGCTCACCTTTTGCTCAGGGAGGGGGCAATGAGCAGTTCTTC. Protein: CASSPFAQGGGNEQFF.

The chain couples TRBV28 to TRBJ2-1; D is uncertain. V lost 5 bases and J 4 bases, leaving 12 bases between the germline ends. The germline gives CDR1 MDHEN, CDR2 SYDVKM. The CDR3 totals 14 residues. CDR3 in amino acids: CASSIPGRYNEQFF. The CDR3 DNA reads TGTGCCAGCAGTATACCCGGACGGTACAATGAGCAGTTCTTC.

The chain joins TRBV19 to TRBJ2-7, with 8 bases that match TRBD1. Germline lookup yields CDR1 LNHDA and CDR2 SQIVND (reference sequence). CDR3 length: 13 residues. V trimming: 5 bases; J trimming: 3 bases; junction bases outside the gene matches: 3. CDR3 sequence (DNA): TGTGCCAGTAGTCGGACAGGGATCTACGAGCAGTACTTC. It codes for CASSRTGIYEQYF.

V usage is TRBV4-2 and J usage is TRBJ1-5; a possible D gene is TRBD1 (6 bases). Germline V CDR1 and CDR2: LGHNA, YNFKEQ. The CDR3 is 14 amino acids. The V end was cut by 1 base, the J end by 7 bases, with 11 bases between. The CDR3 DNA follows: TGTGCCAGCAGCCAAGGACAGGTTGGCCAGCCCCAGCATTTT. It encodes CASSQGQVGQPQHF.

The chain carries TRBV6-5 and TRBJ2-1, with 9 bases that match TRBD1. This CDR3 region has 16 residues. Trimming at V came to 0 bases and at J to 4 bases, leaving 4 bases not matched to a gene. Germline V gene sequence: CDR1 MNHEY, CDR2 SVGAGI. The CDR3 sequence: CASSYSGTGIYNEQFF. The CDR3 DNA sequence: TGTGCCAGCAGTTACTCCGGGACAGGGATTTACAATGAGCAGTTCTTC.

This clone has just a few counts. The chain uses TRBV6-1 and TRBJ2-3; tentatively, D is TRBD2 (6 bases). The ends were cut back, 2 bases at V and 5 bases at J, with 20 bases in the middle. The CDR3 sequence is 17 residues long. CDR1 is MNHNS, CDR2 SASEGT, per germline. DNA for the CDR3: TGTGCCAGCAGTGAATGGGACTCCCAACCGGGAAGAGATACGCAGTATTTT. This encodes CASSEWDSQPGRDTQYF.

V is TRBV30 and J is TRBJ1-3; D unclear. The CDR3 is 15 residues long. Germline lookup yields CDR1 GTSNPN and CDR2 SVGIG (reference sequence). V gave up 5 bases and J gave up 6 bases, with 20 bases separating them. The chain's CDR3 is CAWSGTETQKNTIYF. CDR3 nucleotides: TGTGCCTGGTCTGGTACCGAGACGCAAAAAAACACCATATATTTT.

The chain has TRBV28 and TRBJ2-7; 8 nucleotides align to TRBD1. The V and J ends lost 7 bases and 3 bases, in that order; junction bases with no gene match: 14. The CDR3 consists of 16 residues. Germline lookup yields CDR1 MDHEN and CDR2 SYDVKM. The CDR3 nucleotides are TGTGCCAGCATCCCTGCCGGGACAGGCTCCGTCTACGAGCAGTACTTC. This translates into CASIPAGTGSVYEQYF. Using reference TRBV28 and TRBJ2-7 for the parts outside the CDR3, the full variable domain is DVKVTQSSRYLVKRTGEKVFLECVQDMDHENMFWYRQDPGLGLRLIYFSYDVKMKEKGDIPEGYSVSREKKERFSLILESASTNQTSMYLCASIPAGTGSVYEQYFGPGTRLTVT.

This clone turned up a few times. This chain links TRBV6-4 with TRBJ2-6, with a possible D match to TRBD2 (6 bases). Germline loops: CDR1 MRHNA, CDR2 SNTAGT. The V end lost 0 bases, the J end lost 1 base, and 16 bases lay between the germline ends. The CDR3 spans 19 residues. CDR3: CASSDSPEGVPSGANVLTF. Written as DNA, the CDR3 is TGTGCCAGCAGTGACTCTCCGGAGGGCGTACCTTCTGGGGCCAACGTCCTGACTTTC.

The chain joins TRBV6-6 to TRBJ2-7; TRBD1 matches 11 bases. This CDR3 comprises 15 residues. Germline CDR1 and CDR2: MNHNY and SVGAGI (reference sequence). The V segment lost 4 bases and the J segment 7 bases; nucleotides outside the gene matches: 9. The CDR3 sequence: CASSSFRDRGYEQYF. The DNA of the CDR3 is TGTGCCAGCAGTTCATTCCGGGACAGGGGGTATGAGCAGTACTTC.

The rearrangement joins TRBV7-3 to TRBJ1-1; no clear D gene. Germline V CDR1 and CDR2: SGHTA, FQGTGA. V dropped 2 bases and J dropped 2 bases, with 9 bases sitting between them. The CDR3 runs 14 residues. The CDR3 nucleotides are TGTGCCAGCAGCTTATTAGGACTTAACACTGAAGCTTTCTTT. Translation gives CASSLLGLNTEAFF.

This clone was seen just once. Here the CDR3 reads CASSVPGLGYTF. In DNA, the CDR3 is TGTGCCAGCAGCGTACCGGGTCTTGGCTACACCTTC. V usage is TRBV9 and J usage is TRBJ1-2, with D unresolved. Germline V CDR1 and CDR2: SGDLS, YYNGEE. The CDR3 extends over 12 amino acids. Trimming removed 1 base from V and 7 bases from J, with 8 bases in between.

This clone was counted between two and nine times. V is TRBV7-2 and J is TRBJ2-7; 7 nucleotides line up with TRBD2. Germline V lookup: CDR1 SGHTA, CDR2 FQGNSA. J was trimmed by 2 bases and V by 1 base; bases with no gene match: 11. The CDR3 consists of 17 residues. The CDR3 sequence is CASSLVWGAGSAYEQYF. As DNA, the CDR3 is TGTGCCAGCAGCTTAGTGTGGGGAGCGGGGAGCGCCTACGAGCAGTACTTC.

This clone appeared many times. V usage is TRBV5-1 and J usage is TRBJ1-3; D unclear. This CDR3 comprises 17 residues. The germline V gene has CDR1 SGHRS and CDR2 YFSETQ. Between the trimmed V and J ends, which lost 0 bases and 1 base, there was a span of 14 bases. The CDR3 nucleotides are TGCGCCAGCAGCTTGGAAGGAAACAGTGAATCTGGAAACACCATATATTTT. Translated, it gives CASSLEGNSESGNTIYF.

The chain has TRBV7-9 and TRBJ2-5; D unclear. CDR1 is SEHNR and CDR2 is FQNEAQ in the germline V gene (reference sequence). CDR3 length: 15 residues. Trimming took off 0 bases at V and 3 bases at J, with 11 bases between the two ends. The CDR3 sequence: CASSLARTPKETQYF. As DNA, the CDR3 is TGTGCCAGCAGCTTAGCAAGGACGCCGAAAGAGACCCAGTACTTC.

V gene TRBV27 combines with J gene TRBJ2-5; D possibly matches TRBD1 or TRBD2 (5 bases each). V lost 3 bases to trimming and J lost 5 bases, with 16 bases between them. CDR1 and CDR2 (germline): MNHEY, SMNVEV (reference sequence). The CDR3 length is 15 residues. DNA for the CDR3: TGTGCCAGCAGTTTTTGGACATCCGGGGAGGAGACCCAGTACTTC. As protein: CASSFWTSGEETQYF.

In its sample, this clone was seen once. The CDR3 reads CASSLDGSQSEEQYF. CDR3 DNA: TGCGCCAGCAGCTTGGATGGATCGCAGTCAGAGGAGCAGTACTTC. The rearrangement uses TRBV5-1 and TRBJ2-7; no reliable D call. The V gene's germline CDR1 is SGHRS and CDR2 YFSETQ. Trimming stripped 0 bases from V and 7 bases from J, with 17 bases between. The CDR3 has 15 residues.

The J gene is TRBJ1-1, the V gene TRBV6-5; 8 nucleotides line up with TRBD1. After removal of 5 bases from V and 6 bases from J, the junction contained 5 bases not matched to a gene. The CDR3 loop spans 13 amino acids. Germline V gene lookup returns CDR1 MNHEY and CDR2 SVGAGI. The CDR3 is CASSLDRGAEAFF. DNA for the CDR3: TGTGCCAGCAGTCTTGACAGGGGCGCTGAAGCTTTCTTT.

Ten or more counts support this clone. The CDR3 bases are TGTGCCAGCAGTTCTCCCTCGGGAGATGGCAATCAGCCCCAGCATTTT. Translation: CASSSPSGDGNQPQHF. This chain links TRBV28 with TRBJ1-5; D is unresolved. V was clipped by 4 bases and J by 2 bases, with 15 bases between them. This CDR3 spans 16 amino acids. Germline CDR1 and CDR2: MDHEN and SYDVKM.

The chain carries TRBV10-3 and TRBJ1-1, with TRBD1 as a possible D gene (5 bases). From germline, CDR1 is ENHRY and CDR2 SYGVKD. With 0 bases removed from V and 1 base from J, the gap between germline ends came to 9 bases. The CDR3 totals 15 residues. CDR3 bases: TGTGCCATCAGTGAGTCGACGCAGGGGAACACTGAAGCTTTCTTT. Protein sequence: CAISESTQGNTEAFF.

This clone was detected only a few times. The gene calls are TRBV6-6 and TRBJ2-7; D call uncertain. This CDR3 spans 12 amino acids. Trimming took off 2 bases at V and 5 bases at J, with 7 bases between the two ends. The germline V gene encodes CDR1 MNHNY and CDR2 SVGAGI (reference sequence). Here the CDR3 reads CASSYMGNEQYF. CDR3 DNA sequence: TGTGCCAGCAGTTACATGGGCAACGAGCAGTACTTC.

This clone has just a few counts. This sequence joins TRBV27 and TRBJ2-5, with 8 bases that match TRBD1. After removal of 4 bases from V and 5 bases from J, the junction contained 9 bases not matched to a gene. The CDR3 loop spans 15 amino acids. Per germline, CDR1 MNHEY and CDR2 SMNVEV (reference sequence). CDR3 loop: CASSSRTDRVETQYF. The CDR3, as DNA: TGTGCCAGCAGTTCCCGAACGGACAGGGTGGAGACCCAGTACTTC.

This clone was recorded a few times. This specimen includes other DNA sequences encoding the same CDR3. Here the CDR3 reads CASSRGLKETQYF. The CDR3 nucleotides read TGTGCCAGCAGCAGAGGACTTAAGGAGACCCAGTACTTC. The chain employs TRBV11-2 and TRBJ2-5; D may be TRBD2 (5 bases). V was cut by 5 bases and J by 5 bases, with 12 bases left in between. CDR3 length: 13 amino acids. The V gene's germline CDR1 is SGHAT and CDR2 FQNNGV.

This chain joins TRBV6-1 and TRBJ2-1, with D possibly matching TRBD2 (6 bases). Trimming shortened V by 7 bases and J by 8 bases, and 15 bases separated the two germline ends. Per the germline V gene, CDR1 is MNHNS and CDR2 is SASEGT. The CDR3 loop spans 13 amino acids. In DNA form, the CDR3 reads TGTGCCAGCACGAATTGGAGGGCCTATGAGCAGTTCTTC. Its translation: CASTNWRAYEQFF.

The gene calls are TRBV28 and TRBJ2-7; TRBD1 agrees at 8 bases. This CDR3 has 14 residues. Per the germline V gene, CDR1 is MDHEN and CDR2 is SYDVKM. With V trimmed by 2 bases and J by 7 bases, 7 bases remained unmatched. For the CDR3, the DNA is TGTGCCAGCAGTTTAAGACAGGGGTCTTTTGAGCAGTACTTC. Encoded protein: CASSLRQGSFEQYF. Full variable domain (rest looked up from reference TRBV28 and TRBJ2-7): DVKVTQSSRYLVKRTGEKVFLECVQDMDHENMFWYRQDPGLGLRLIYFSYDVKMKEKGDIPEGYSVSREKKERFSLILESASTNQTSMYLCASSLRQGSFEQYFGPGTRLTVT.

The chain joins TRBV15 to TRBJ1-1; the match to TRBD1 covers 8 bases. This CDR3 comprises 15 residues. Unmatched junction bases numbered 6, after V lost 2 bases and J lost 4 bases. Looked up from germline, CDR1 is LNHNV and CDR2 is YYDKDF (reference sequence). The DNA for the CDR3 is TGTGCCACCAGCAGAAATTCAGGGGGCCTCACTGAAGCTTTCTTT. Protein: CATSRNSGGLTEAFF. The whole variable domain, filled in from reference TRBV15 and TRBJ1-1, reads DAMVIQNPRYQVTQFGKPVTLSCSQTLNHNVMYWYQQKSSQAPKLLFHYYDKDFNNEADTPDNFQSRRPNTSFCFLDIRSPGLGDTAMYLCATSRNSGGLTEAFFGQGTRLTVV.

The chain joins TRBV28 to TRBJ2-5; 11 positions match TRBD2. TRBJ2-7 explains the end of the DNA better; the J call may be wrong. The length of the CDR3 is 13 residues. Germline CDR1 MDHEN, CDR2 SYDVKM. The CDR3 loop reads CASRTSGAYEQYF. CDR3 nucleotides: TGTGCCAGCAGGACTAGCGGGGCATACGAGCAGTACTTC.